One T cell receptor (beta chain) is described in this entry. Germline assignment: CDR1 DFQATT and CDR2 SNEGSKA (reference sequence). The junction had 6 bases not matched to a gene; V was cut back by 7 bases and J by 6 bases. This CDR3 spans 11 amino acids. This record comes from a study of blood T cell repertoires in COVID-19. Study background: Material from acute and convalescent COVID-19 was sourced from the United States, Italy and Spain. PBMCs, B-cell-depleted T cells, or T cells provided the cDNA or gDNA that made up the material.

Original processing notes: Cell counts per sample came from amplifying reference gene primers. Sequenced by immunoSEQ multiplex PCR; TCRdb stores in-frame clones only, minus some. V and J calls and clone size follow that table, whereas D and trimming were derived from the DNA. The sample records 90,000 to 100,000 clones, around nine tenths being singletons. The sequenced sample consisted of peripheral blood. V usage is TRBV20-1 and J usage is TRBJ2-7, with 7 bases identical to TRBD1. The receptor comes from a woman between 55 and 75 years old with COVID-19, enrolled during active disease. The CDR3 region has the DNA TGCAGTGTTCGACAGGGACCCGAGCAGTACTTC. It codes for CSVRQGPEQYF.